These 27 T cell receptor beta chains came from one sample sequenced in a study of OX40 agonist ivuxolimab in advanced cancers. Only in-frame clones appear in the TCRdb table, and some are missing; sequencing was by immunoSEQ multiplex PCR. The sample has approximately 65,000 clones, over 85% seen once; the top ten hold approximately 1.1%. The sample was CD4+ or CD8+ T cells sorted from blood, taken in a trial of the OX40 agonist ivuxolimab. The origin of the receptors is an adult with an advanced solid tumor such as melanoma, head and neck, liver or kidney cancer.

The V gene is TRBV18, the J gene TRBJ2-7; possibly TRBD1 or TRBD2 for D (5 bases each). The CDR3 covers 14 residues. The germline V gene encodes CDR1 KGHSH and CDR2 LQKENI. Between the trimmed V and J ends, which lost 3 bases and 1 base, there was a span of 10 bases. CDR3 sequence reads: CASSPMGRSYEQYF. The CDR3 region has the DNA TGTGCCAGCTCACCCATGGGACGATCCTACGAGCAGTACTTC.

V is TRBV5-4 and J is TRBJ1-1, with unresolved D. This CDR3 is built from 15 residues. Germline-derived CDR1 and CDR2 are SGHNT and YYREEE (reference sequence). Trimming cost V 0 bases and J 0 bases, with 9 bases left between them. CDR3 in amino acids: CASSLGGPMNTEAFF. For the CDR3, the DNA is TGTGCCAGCAGCTTGGGTGGCCCCATGAACACTGAAGCTTTCTTT.

CDR3 protein: CASGLEMGGSDTQYF. CDR3 DNA: TGTGCTAGTGGTTTGGAAATGGGGGGGTCAGATACGCAGTATTTT. This chain uses TRBV12-5 with TRBJ2-3, with 7 positions matching TRBD2. This CDR3 has 15 residues. J gave up 4 bases and V 1 base, and 5 bases lay outside the gene matches. Germline V gene sequence: CDR1 LGHNT, CDR2 FRNRAP. The variable domain in full, with the rest retrieved from reference TRBV12-5 and TRBJ2-3, is DARVTQTPRHKVTEMGQEVTMRCQPILGHNTVFWYRQTMMQGLELLAYFRNRAPLDDSGMPKDRFSAEMPDATLATLKIQPSEPRDSAVYFCASGLEMGGSDTQYFGPGTRLTVL.

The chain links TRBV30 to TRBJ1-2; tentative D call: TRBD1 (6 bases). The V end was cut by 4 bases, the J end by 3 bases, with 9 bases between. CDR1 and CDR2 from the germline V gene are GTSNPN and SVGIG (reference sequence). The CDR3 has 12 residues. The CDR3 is CAWNRADYGYTF. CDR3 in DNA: TGTGCCTGGAACAGGGCTGACTATGGCTACACCTTC.

CDR3 DNA sequence: TGTGCCAGCAGCCAGGGGGCGGGGGGGCGAGGAGAGACCCAGTACTTC. This translates into CASSQGAGGRGETQYF. The rearrangement links TRBV7-6 to TRBJ2-5, with D perhaps TRBD2 (9 bases). V was trimmed by 5 bases and J by 4 bases, leaving 20 bases between them. This CDR3 is 16 amino acids long. CDR1 SGHVS and CDR2 FNYEAQ come from the germline V gene.

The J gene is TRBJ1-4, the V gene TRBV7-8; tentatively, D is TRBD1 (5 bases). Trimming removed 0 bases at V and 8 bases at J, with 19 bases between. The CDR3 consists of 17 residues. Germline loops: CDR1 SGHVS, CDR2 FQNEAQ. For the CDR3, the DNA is TGTGCCAGCAGCTTAGCCGAGACCTCCAGGGTGAGGGAAAAACTGTTTTTT. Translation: CASSLAETSRVREKLFF.

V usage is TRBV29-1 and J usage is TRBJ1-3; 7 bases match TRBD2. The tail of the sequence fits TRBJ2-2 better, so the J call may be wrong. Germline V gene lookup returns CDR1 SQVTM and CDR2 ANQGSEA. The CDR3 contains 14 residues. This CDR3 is CSVSSGTQTGELFF. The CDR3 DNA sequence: TGCAGCGTCTCGAGCGGGACGCAGACCGGGGAGCTGTTTTTT.

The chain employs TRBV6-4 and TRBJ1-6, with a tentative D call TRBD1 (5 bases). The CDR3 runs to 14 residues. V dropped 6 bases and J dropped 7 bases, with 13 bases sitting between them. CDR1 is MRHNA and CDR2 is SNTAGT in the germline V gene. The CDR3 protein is CASRARGGNSPLHF. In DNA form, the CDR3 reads TGTGCCAGCAGGGCGCGGGGGGGAAATTCACCCCTCCACTTT.

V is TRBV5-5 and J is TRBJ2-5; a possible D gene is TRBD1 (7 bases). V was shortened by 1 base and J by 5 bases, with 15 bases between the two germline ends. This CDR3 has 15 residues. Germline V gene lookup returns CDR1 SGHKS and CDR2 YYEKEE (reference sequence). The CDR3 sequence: CASSLMGRGAETQYF. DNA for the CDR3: TGTGCCAGCAGCTTGATGGGCAGGGGGGCTGAGACCCAGTACTTC.

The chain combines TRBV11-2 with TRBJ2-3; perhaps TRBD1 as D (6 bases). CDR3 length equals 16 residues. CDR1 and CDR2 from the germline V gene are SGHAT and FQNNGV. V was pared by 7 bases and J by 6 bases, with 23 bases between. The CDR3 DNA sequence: TGTGCCAGCACCACCAAGGGAACAGGGCTAGGTGATACGCAGTATTTT. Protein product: CASTTKGTGLGDTQYF.

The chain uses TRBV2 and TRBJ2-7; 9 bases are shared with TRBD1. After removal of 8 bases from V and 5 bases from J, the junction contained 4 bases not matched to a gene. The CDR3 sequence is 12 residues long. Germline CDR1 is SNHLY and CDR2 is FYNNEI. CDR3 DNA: TGTGCCAGCGACAGGGGGGTCGACGAGCAGTACTTC. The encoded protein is CASDRGVDEQYF.

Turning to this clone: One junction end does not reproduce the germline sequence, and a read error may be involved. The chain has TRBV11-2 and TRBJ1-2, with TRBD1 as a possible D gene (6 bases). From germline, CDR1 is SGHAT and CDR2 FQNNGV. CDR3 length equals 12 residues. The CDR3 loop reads CASSLVQGVLGF. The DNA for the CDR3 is TGTGCCAGCAGCTTAGTACAGGGCGTTCTGGGGTTC.

The CDR3: CASSRTATNYGYTF. CDR3 bases: TGTGCCAGTAGTAGGACAGCGACTAACTATGGCTACACCTTC. V gene TRBV19 combines with J gene TRBJ1-2, with D maybe TRBD1 (6 bases). The CDR3 is 14 residues long. Germline V lookup: CDR1 LNHDA, CDR2 SQIVND (reference sequence). With 4 bases removed from V and 0 bases from J, the gap between germline ends came to 9 bases.

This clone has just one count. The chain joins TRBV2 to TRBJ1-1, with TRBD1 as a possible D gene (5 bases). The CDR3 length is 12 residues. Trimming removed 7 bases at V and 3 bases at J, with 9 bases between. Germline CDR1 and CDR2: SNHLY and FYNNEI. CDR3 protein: CASTGTDTEAFF. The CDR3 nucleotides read TGTGCCAGCACCGGGACCGACACTGAAGCTTTCTTT.

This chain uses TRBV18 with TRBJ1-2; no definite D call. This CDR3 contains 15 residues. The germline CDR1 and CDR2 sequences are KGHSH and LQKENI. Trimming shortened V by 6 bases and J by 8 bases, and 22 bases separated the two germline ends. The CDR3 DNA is TGTGCCAGCTCCCCGACGGTGGACCACGTCCAAGGCTACACCTTC. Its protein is CASSPTVDHVQGYTF.

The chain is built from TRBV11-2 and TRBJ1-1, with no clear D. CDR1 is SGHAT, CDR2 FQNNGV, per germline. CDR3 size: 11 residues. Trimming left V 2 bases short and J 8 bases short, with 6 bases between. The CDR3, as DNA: TGTGCCAGCAGCTTATACGAAGAAGCTTTCTTT. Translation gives CASSLYEEAFF.

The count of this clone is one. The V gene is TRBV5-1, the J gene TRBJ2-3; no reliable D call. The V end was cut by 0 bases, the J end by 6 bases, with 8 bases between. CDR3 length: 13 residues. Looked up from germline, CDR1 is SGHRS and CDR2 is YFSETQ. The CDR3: CASSLEGFDTQYF. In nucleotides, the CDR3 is TGCGCCAGCAGCTTGGAAGGGTTCGATACGCAGTATTTT.

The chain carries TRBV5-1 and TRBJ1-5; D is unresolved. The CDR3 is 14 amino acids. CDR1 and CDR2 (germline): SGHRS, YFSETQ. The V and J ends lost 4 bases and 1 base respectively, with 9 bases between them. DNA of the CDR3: TGCGCCAGCAGCCCGGACGGAAGCAATCAGCCCCAGCATTTT. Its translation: CASSPDGSNQPQHF. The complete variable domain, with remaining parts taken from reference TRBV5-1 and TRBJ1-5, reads KAGVTQTPRYLIKTRGQQVTLSCSPISGHRSVSWYQQTPGQGLQFLFEYFSETQRNKGNFPGRFSGRQFSNSRSEMNVSTLELGDSALYLCASSPDGSNQPQHFGDGTRLSIL.

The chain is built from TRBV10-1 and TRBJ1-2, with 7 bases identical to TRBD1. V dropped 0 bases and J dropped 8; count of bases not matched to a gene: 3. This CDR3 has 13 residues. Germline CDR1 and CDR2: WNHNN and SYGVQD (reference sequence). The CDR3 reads CASSESRRGGYTF. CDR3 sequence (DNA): TGCGCCAGCAGTGAGTCCCGCAGGGGGGGCTACACCTTC.

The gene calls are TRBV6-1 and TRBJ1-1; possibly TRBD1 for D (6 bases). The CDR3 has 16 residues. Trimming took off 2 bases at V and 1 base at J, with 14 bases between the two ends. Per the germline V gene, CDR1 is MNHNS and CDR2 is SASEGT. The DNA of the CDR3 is TGTGCCAGCAGTGAACGAAGGAGGGGACAGAACACTGAAGCTTTCTTT. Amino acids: CASSERRRGQNTEAFF.

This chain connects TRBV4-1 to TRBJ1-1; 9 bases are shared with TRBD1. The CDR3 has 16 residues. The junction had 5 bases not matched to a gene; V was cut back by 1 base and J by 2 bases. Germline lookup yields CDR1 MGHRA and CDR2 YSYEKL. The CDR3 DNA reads TGCGCCAGCAGCCAAGCCAAGACAGGGGGAAACACTGAAGCTTTCTTT. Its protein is CASSQAKTGGNTEAFF.

This chain's CDR3 is CSYGHGETQYF. CDR3 sequence (DNA): TGCAGTTACGGGCATGGGGAGACCCAGTACTTC. The chain couples TRBV29-1 to TRBJ2-5; the D is unclear. Germline CDR1 is SQVTM and CDR2 is ANQGSEA. The CDR3 is made up of 11 amino acids.

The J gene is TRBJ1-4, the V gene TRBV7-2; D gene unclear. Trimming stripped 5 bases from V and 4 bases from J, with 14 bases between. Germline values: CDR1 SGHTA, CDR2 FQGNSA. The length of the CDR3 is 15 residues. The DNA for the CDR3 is TGTGCCAGCAGCCGCTCCGGGTTGGGTAATGAAAAACTGTTTTTT. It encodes CASSRSGLGNEKLFF. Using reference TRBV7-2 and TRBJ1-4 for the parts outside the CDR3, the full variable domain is GAGVSQSPSNKVTEKGKDVELRCDPISGHTALYWYRQSLGQGLEFLIYFQGNSAPDKSGLPSDRFSAERTGGSVSTLTIQRTQQEDSAVYLCASSRSGLGNEKLFFGSGTQLSVL.

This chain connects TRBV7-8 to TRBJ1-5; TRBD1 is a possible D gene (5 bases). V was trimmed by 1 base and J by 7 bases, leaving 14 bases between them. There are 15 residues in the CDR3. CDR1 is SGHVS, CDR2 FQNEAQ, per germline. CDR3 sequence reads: CASSLGGREGQPQHF. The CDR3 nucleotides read TGTGCCAGCAGCTTAGGGGGCCGGGAAGGACAGCCCCAGCATTTT.

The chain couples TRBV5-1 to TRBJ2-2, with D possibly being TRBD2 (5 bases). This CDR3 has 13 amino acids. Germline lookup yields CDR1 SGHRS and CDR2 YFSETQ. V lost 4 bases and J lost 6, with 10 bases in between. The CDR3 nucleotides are TGCGCCAGCAGCCTTATAGCGTCCGGGGAGCTGTTTTTT. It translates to CASSLIASGELFF.

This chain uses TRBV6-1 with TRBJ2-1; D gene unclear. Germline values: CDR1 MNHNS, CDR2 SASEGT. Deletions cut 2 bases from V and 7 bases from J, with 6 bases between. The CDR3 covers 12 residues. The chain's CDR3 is CASSELPNEQFF. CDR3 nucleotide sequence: TGTGCCAGCAGTGAACTACCTAATGAGCAGTTCTTC.

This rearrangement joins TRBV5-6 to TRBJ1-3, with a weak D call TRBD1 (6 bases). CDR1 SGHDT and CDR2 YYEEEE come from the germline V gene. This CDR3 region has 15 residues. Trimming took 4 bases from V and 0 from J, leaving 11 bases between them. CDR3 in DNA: TGTGCCAGCAGCCGTCTGGGGGCCTCTGGAAACACCATATATTTT. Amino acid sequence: CASSRLGASGNTIYF.